Presented here are 23 T cell receptor beta chains from one specimen sequenced in a study of human T cells and chemical hapten exposure. A single record per CDR3 protein comes from TCRdb applying MiXCR to the RACE reads. The repertoire includes 40,000 to 50,000 distinct CDR3 sequences, 4% of them detected once, and 26% sits in the top ten. Time point defined: patch test 1, 2 weeks after DPC sensitization. Treatment of the sample: therapeutic diphenylcyclopropenone sensitization with weekly scalp DPC. Extraction of total RNA was performed on unfractionated whole blood. The input for sequencing was whole blood, taken in connection with sensitization to the hapten diphenylcyclopropenone (DPC). These receptors came from a man aged 45-60 years with alopecia areata. Some clones in this sample may be carry-over from other donors' samples.

This clonotype has ten or more counts. The chain's CDR3 is CASSSGQTNTEAFF. CDR3 DNA sequence: TGCGCCAGCAGCTCAGGACAGACTAACACTGAAGCTTTCTTT. V usage is TRBV5-1 and J usage is TRBJ1-1; possibly TRBD1 for D (6 bases). CDR1 is SGHRS and CDR2 is YFSETQ in the germline V gene. This CDR3 is built from 14 residues. Trimming shortened V by 3 bases and J by 2 bases, and 11 bases separated the two germline ends.

Many counts were recorded for this clonotype. The chain combines TRBV4-1 with TRBJ2-1, with 11 positions matching TRBD2. Unmatched junction bases numbered 6, after V lost 8 bases and J lost 6 bases. The CDR3 runs 14 residues. Germline CDR1 and CDR2: MGHRA and YSYEKL. CDR3 loop: CASRGLAGRNEQFF. CDR3 bases: TGCGCCAGCCGCGGACTAGCGGGCCGCAATGAGCAGTTCTTC.

This clonotype was detected ten times or more. This chain links TRBV18 with TRBJ2-7, with 11 bases identical to TRBD2. V dropped 6 bases and J dropped 3; count of bases not matched to a gene: 7. The germline V gene encodes CDR1 KGHSH and CDR2 LQKENI. The length of the CDR3 is 15 residues. CDR3 DNA: TGTGCCAGCTCCAACCTAGCGGGAGGAGACTACGAGCAGTACTTC. This translates into CASSNLAGGDYEQYF.

This clonotype was seen at least ten times. The chain joins TRBV12-3 or TRBV12-4 to TRBJ2-3; 14 nucleotides line up with TRBD2. The CDR3 totals 18 residues. J was trimmed by 2 bases and V by 6 bases; bases with no gene match: 10. CDR3 protein: CASRSTPGLAGVTDTQYF. CDR3 nucleotides: TGTGCCAGCAGAAGTACTCCGGGACTAGCGGGAGTCACAGATACGCAGTATTTT.

This clonotype was counted many times. The genes are TRBV7-9 and TRBJ2-7; D is tentatively TRBD1 or TRBD2 (5 bases each). Trimming stripped 5 bases from V and 4 bases from J, with 15 bases between. The CDR3 covers 14 residues. Germline-derived CDR1 and CDR2 are SEHNR and FQNEAQ (reference sequence). CDR3 DNA sequence: TGTGCCAGCAGCAACGCCGGGACGGCTTACGAGCAGTACTTC. Its translation: CASSNAGTAYEQYF.

This clonotype was seen at least ten times. The V call is TRBV6-5, the J call TRBJ1-3; no reliable D call. Germline CDR1 is MNHEY and CDR2 is SVGAGI. Trimming cost V 8 bases and J 0 bases, with 14 bases left between them. There are 15 residues in the CDR3. CDR3 amino acids: CASYSGSYSGNTIYF. CDR3 bases: TGTGCCAGCTACTCCGGGAGCTACTCTGGAAACACCATATATTTT.

This clonotype was seen ten or more times. The chain uses TRBV6-5 and TRBJ2-3, with D unresolved. The germline CDR1 and CDR2 sequences are MNHEY and SVGAGI. V was pared by 0 bases and J by 5 bases, with 15 bases between. The CDR3 is made up of 16 amino acids. CDR3 sequence: CASSYSRRSEIDTQYF. The CDR3, as DNA: TGTGCCAGCAGTTACTCGAGACGGAGTGAAATAGATACGCAGTATTTT.

This clonotype was seen many times. The chain has TRBV3-1 and TRBJ2-7; D unresolved. The CDR3 is 14 amino acids. From germline, CDR1 is LGHDT and CDR2 YNNKEL (reference sequence). V lost 0 bases to trimming and J lost 3 bases, with 9 bases between them. The CDR3 region is CASSQDSGRYEQYF. The CDR3 coding sequence is TGTGCCAGCAGCCAAGATTCCGGGCGCTACGAGCAGTACTTC.

This clonotype has a count of ten or more. The chain has TRBV27 and TRBJ2-7; tentatively, D is TRBD2 (6 bases). The germline V gene has CDR1 MNHEY and CDR2 SMNVEV (reference sequence). V lost 8 bases and J 0 bases, leaving 17 bases between the germline ends. The CDR3 is 15 amino acids. CDR3 loop: CASGVSGSFSYEQYF. As DNA, the CDR3 is TGTGCCAGCGGGGTTTCCGGGAGTTTCTCCTACGAGCAGTACTTC.

This clonotype was seen many times. The V and J genes are TRBV29-1 and TRBJ2-7; D call uncertain. The V gene's germline CDR1 is SQVTM and CDR2 ANQGSEA. The CDR3 contains 12 residues. Trimming pared 5 bases from V and 2 bases from J, leaving 10 bases between. The CDR3 nucleotides are TGCAGCGTTTCCCTCGGCCCCTACGAGCAGTACTTC. Translating it yields CSVSLGPYEQYF.

This clonotype was detected many times. The chain combines TRBV10-3 with TRBJ2-1; 16 nucleotides align to TRBD2. CDR3 size: 20 residues. Looked up from germline, CDR1 is ENHRY and CDR2 is SYGVKD. V shed 3 bases and J 0 bases; nucleotides not matched to a gene: 8. This chain's CDR3 is CAISDQPGLAGGSSYNEQFF. The CDR3 nucleotides read TGTGCCATCAGTGATCAGCCGGGACTAGCGGGAGGGAGCTCCTACAATGAGCAGTTCTTC.

In this sample, this clonotype turned up many times. The chain joins TRBV5-1 to TRBJ2-5; D gene ambiguous. With 1 base removed from V and 5 bases from J, the gap between germline ends came to 15 bases. Germline V lookup: CDR1 SGHRS, CDR2 YFSETQ. The CDR3 consists of 15 residues. CDR3 sequence: CASSLTGNEVETQYF. CDR3 DNA sequence: TGCGCCAGCAGCTTGACTGGTAACGAGGTGGAGACCCAGTACTTC.

The table lists this clonotype with many counts. The genes are TRBV5-1 and TRBJ1-5; D unclear. The V gene's germline CDR1 is SGHRS and CDR2 YFSETQ. Trimming stripped 4 bases from V and 6 bases from J, with 14 bases between. The CDR3 has 14 residues. In DNA form, the CDR3 reads TGCGCCAGCAGCCCGGGAGATCCGGGTCAGCCCCAGCATTTT. The encoded protein is CASSPGDPGQPQHF.

This clonotype was counted ten times or more. The V call is TRBV3-1, the J call TRBJ2-7; 8 nucleotides align to TRBD2. V lost 3 bases and J lost 3; bases outside the gene matches: 4. CDR1 LGHDT and CDR2 YNNKEL come from the germline V gene (reference sequence). The CDR3 is 14 residues long. CDR3: CASSHGGGDYEQYF. The CDR3 DNA reads as TGTGCCAGCAGCCACGGGGGGGGTGACTACGAGCAGTACTTC.

This clonotype was seen ten or more times. This chain uses TRBV7-9 with TRBJ1-5, with a weak D call TRBD1 (5 bases). V shed 6 bases and J shed 1 base, with 13 bases lying between them. Germline assignment: CDR1 SEHNR and CDR2 FQNEAQ (reference sequence). The CDR3 covers 15 residues. CDR3 nucleotides: TGTGCCAGCAGTGGCGGGGACTCGAGCAATCAGCCCCAGCATTTT. Amino acid sequence: CASSGGDSSNQPQHF.

This clonotype was seen a few times. The chain carries TRBV28 and TRBJ1-5, with 7 bases identical to TRBD1. The CDR3 runs to 14 residues. CDR1 and CDR2 (germline): MDHEN, SYDVKM. Germline trimming cut 7 bases from V and 3 bases from J; bases unmatched to any gene: 6. CDR3 sequence: CASTGQDYNQPQHF. The DNA for the CDR3 is TGTGCCAGCACCGGACAGGATTACAATCAGCCCCAGCATTTT.

This clonotype has a handful of counts. The CDR3 protein is CASSPGLPSSPLHF. The CDR3 DNA is TGTGCCAGCAGCCCCGGGCTACCCAGTTCACCCCTCCACTTT. This chain joins TRBV12-3 or TRBV12-4 and TRBJ1-6; D ambiguous. This CDR3 has 14 residues. Trimming cost V 6 bases and J 9 bases, with 15 bases left between them.

This clonotype was counted many times. This sequence joins TRBV15 and TRBJ1-5; D is unclear. The CDR3 is made up of 16 amino acids. Trimming removed 5 bases at V and 3 bases at J, with 17 bases between. CDR1 is LNHNV, CDR2 YYDKDF, per germline (reference sequence). CDR3 amino acids: CATSGTTLGFNQPQHF. The CDR3 bases are TGTGCCACCAGCGGAACGACCTTAGGGTTCAATCAGCCCCAGCATTTT.

The table lists this clonotype with many counts. The chain couples TRBV27 to TRBJ2-7, with TRBD2 matching 7 bases. This CDR3 contains 19 residues. Trimming at V came to 1 base and at J to 0 bases, leaving 15 bases not matched to a gene. Germline V gene sequence: CDR1 MNHEY, CDR2 SMNVEV (reference sequence). The DNA of the CDR3 is TGTGCCAGCAGTTTATTTGGAAGGGCGGCTAGCGGAAGCTCCTACGAGCAGTACTTC. This encodes CASSLFGRAASGSSYEQYF.

The table lists this clonotype with many counts. The rearrangement links TRBV6-5 to TRBJ2-7; tentatively, D is TRBD2 (6 bases). Trimming took off 0 bases at V and 1 base at J, with 10 bases between the two ends. This CDR3 comprises 15 residues. CDR1 is MNHEY and CDR2 is SVGAGI in the germline V gene. The CDR3 DNA follows: TGTGCCAGCAGTTACTCATTAGCGGAATCCTACGAGCAGTACTTC. This encodes CASSYSLAESYEQYF.

The chain carries TRBV7-3 and TRBJ1-6; no firm D call. The CDR3 length is 13 residues. The V gene lost 0 bases and the J gene lost 7 bases, with 4 bases spanning the gap. CDR1 and CDR2 (germline): SGHTA, FQGTGA. This CDR3 is CASSLTLNSPLHF. In DNA form, the CDR3 reads TGTGCCAGCAGCTTAACGTTGAATTCACCCCTCCACTTT.

The rearrangement links TRBV5-1 to TRBJ2-3; 9 bases align to TRBD2. Germline lookup yields CDR1 SGHRS and CDR2 YFSETQ. The CDR3 spans 16 residues. V lost 0 bases to trimming and J lost 3 bases; unmatched junction nucleotides: 5. This CDR3 is CASSLVPSGKTDTQYF. Written as DNA, the CDR3 is TGCGCCAGCAGCTTGGTCCCTAGCGGGAAGACAGATACGCAGTATTTT.

This clonotype is medium-sized (0.01 to 0.1%) within its sample. This chain connects TRBV4-2 to TRBJ1-2, with D possibly TRBD1 on 5 matching bases. The CDR3 sequence is 17 residues long. V gave up 1 base and J gave up 5 bases, with 20 bases separating them. Germline lookup yields CDR1 LGHNA and CDR2 YNFKEQ. The CDR3 spells CASSQVRTEPGLYGYTF. Here the CDR3 DNA reads TGTGCCAGCAGCCAAGTCCGAACGGAGCCGGGGCTATATGGCTACACCTTC.